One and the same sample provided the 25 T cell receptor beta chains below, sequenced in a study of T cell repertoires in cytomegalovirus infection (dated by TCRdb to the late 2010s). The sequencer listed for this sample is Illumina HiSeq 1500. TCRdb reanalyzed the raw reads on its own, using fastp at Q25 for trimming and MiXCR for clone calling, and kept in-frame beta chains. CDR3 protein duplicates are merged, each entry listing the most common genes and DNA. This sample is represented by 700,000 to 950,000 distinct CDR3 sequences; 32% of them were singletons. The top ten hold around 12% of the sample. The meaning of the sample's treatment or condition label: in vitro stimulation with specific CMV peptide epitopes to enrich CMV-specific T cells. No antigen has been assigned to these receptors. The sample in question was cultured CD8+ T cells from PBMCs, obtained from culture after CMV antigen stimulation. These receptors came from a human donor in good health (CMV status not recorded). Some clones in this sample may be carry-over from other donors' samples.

CDR3 nucleotide sequence: TGTGCCAGCAGCGTAGGCTCAGGGAGAGATACGCAGTATTTT. Residues: CASSVGSGRDTQYF. The chain uses TRBV9 and TRBJ2-3, with D possibly called TRBD1 or TRBD2 (5 bases each). Trimming stripped 0 bases from V and 5 bases from J, with 10 bases between. The CDR3 totals 14 residues. Germline CDR1 is SGDLS and CDR2 is YYNGEE.

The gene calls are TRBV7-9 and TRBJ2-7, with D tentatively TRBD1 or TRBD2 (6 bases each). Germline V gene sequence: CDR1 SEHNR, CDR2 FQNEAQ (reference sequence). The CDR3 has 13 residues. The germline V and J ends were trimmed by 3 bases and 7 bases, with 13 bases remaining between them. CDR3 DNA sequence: TGTGCCAGCAGCTTTAGGGGGGCGCGAGAGCAGTACGTC. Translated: CASSFRGAREQYV.

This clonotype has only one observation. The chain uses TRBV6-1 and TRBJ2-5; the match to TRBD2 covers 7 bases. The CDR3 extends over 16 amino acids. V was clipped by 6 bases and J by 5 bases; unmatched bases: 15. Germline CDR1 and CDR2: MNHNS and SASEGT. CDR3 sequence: CASSRGGYHVRETQYF. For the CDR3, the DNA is TGTGCCAGCAGCCGGGGAGGGTATCATGTCAGGGAGACCCAGTACTTC.

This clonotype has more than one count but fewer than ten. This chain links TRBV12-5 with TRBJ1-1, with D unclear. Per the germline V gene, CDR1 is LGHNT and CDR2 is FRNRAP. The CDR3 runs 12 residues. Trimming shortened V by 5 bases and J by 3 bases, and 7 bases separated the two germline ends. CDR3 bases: TGTGCTAGTGGTAACCTGTACACTGAAGCTTTCTTT. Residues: CASGNLYTEAFF.

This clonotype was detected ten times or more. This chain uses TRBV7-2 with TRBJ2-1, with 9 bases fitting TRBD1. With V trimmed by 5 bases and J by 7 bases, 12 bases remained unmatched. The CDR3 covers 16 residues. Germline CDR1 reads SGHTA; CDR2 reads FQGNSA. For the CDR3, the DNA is TGTGCCAGCAGCCGGTCCGGGACAGGGCCCTGGAATGAGCAGTTCTTC. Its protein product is CASSRSGTGPWNEQFF.

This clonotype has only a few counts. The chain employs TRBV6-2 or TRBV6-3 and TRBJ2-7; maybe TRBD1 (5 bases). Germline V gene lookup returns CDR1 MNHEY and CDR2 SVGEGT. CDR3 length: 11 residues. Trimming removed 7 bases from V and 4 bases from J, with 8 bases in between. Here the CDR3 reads CASTRGYEQYF. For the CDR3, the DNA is TGTGCCAGCACAAGGGGATACGAGCAGTACTTC.

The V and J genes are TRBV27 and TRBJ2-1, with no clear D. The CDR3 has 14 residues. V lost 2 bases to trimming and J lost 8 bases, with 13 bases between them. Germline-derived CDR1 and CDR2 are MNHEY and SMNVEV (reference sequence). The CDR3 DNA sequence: TGTGCCAGCAGTTTACCCACCTCCTCCGATGAGCAGTTCTTC. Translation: CASSLPTSSDEQFF.

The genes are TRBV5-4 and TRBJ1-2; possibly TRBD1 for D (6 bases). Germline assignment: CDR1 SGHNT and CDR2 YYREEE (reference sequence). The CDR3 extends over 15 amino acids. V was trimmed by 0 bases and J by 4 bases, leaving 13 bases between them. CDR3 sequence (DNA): TGTGCCAGCAGCTTGGGGGCAGGGGTTTCCTATGGCTACACCTTC. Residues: CASSLGAGVSYGYTF. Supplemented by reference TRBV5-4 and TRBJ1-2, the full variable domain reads ETGVTQSPTHLIKTRGQQVTLRCSSQSGHNTVSWYQQALGQGPQFIFQYYREEENGRGNFPPRFSGLQFPNYSSELNVNALELDDSALYLCASSLGAGVSYGYTFGSGTRLTVV.

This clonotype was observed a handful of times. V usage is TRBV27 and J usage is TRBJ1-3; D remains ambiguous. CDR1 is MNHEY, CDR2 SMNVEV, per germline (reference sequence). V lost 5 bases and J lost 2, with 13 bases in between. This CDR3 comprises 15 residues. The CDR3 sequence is CASSLSSPPGNTIYF. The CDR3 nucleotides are TGTGCCAGCAGTCTCTCCTCTCCCCCTGGAAACACCATATATTTT.

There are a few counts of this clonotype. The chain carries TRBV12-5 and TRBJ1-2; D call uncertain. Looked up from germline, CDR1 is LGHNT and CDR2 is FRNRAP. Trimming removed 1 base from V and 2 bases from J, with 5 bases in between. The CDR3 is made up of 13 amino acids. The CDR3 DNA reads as TGTGCTAGTGGTTTGGGACGCAACTATGGCTACACCTTC. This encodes CASGLGRNYGYTF.

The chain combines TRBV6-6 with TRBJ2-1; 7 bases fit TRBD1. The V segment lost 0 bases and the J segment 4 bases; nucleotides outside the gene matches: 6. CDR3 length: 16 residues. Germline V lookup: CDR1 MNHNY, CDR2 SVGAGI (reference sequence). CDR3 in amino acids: CASSYSTGAGYNEQFF. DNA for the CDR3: TGTGCCAGCAGTTACTCCACAGGGGCAGGTTACAATGAGCAGTTCTTC.

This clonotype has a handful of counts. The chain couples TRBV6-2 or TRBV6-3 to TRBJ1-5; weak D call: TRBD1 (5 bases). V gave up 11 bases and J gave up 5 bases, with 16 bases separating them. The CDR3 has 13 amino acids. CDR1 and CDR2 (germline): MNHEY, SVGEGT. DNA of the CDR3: TGTGCCGCGTCGAACAGGCTAGATCAGCCCCAGCATTTT. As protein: CAASNRLDQPQHF.

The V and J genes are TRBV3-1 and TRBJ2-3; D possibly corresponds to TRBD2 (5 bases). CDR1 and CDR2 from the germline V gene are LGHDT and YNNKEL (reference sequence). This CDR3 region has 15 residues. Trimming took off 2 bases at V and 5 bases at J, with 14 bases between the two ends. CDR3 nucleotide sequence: TGTGCCAGCAGCCAAAAGAGAGTCGGGGTAGATACGCAGTATTTT. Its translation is CASSQKRVGVDTQYF.

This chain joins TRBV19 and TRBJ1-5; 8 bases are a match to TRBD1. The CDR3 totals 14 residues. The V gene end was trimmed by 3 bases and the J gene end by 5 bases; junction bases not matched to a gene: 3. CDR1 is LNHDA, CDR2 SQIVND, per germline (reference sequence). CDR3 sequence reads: CASSMDREDQPQHF. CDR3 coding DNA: TGTGCCAGTAGTATGGACAGGGAGGATCAGCCCCAGCATTTT.

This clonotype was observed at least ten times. The CDR3 sequence is CASSLNVNTEAFF. Here the CDR3 DNA reads TGTGCCAGCAGCTTAAATGTGAACACTGAAGCTTTCTTT. The rearrangement uses TRBV7-3 and TRBJ1-1; D remains ambiguous. The germline CDR1 and CDR2 sequences are SGHTA and FQGTGA. The length of the CDR3 is 13 residues. Trimming removed 1 base from V and 0 bases from J, with 3 bases in between. The full variable domain, in which reference TRBV7-3 and TRBJ1-1 provide the parts outside the CDR3, is GAGVSQTPSNKVTEKGKYVELRCDPISGHTALYWYRQSLGQGPEFLIYFQGTGAADDSGLPNDRFFAVRPEGSVSTLKIQRTERGDSAVYLCASSLNVNTEAFFGQGTRLTVV.

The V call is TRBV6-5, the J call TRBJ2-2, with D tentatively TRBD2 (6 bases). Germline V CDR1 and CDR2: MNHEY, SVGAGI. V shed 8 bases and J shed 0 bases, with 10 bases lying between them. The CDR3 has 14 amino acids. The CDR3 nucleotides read TGTGCCAGCGCCGGAGGGCCGAACACCGGGGAGCTGTTTTTT. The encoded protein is CASAGGPNTGELFF.

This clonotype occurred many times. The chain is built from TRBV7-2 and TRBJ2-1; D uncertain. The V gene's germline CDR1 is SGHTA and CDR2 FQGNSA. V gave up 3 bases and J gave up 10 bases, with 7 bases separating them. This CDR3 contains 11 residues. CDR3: CASSFVGEQFF. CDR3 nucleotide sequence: TGTGCCAGCAGCTTTGTCGGGGAGCAGTTCTTC.

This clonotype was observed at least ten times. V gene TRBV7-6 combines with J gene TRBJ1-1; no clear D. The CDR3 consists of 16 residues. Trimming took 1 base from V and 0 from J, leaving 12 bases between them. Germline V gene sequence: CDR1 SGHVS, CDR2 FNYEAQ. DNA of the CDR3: TGTGCCAGCAGCTTAGGACGGAGCCTCATGAACACTGAAGCTTTCTTT. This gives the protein CASSLGRSLMNTEAFF.

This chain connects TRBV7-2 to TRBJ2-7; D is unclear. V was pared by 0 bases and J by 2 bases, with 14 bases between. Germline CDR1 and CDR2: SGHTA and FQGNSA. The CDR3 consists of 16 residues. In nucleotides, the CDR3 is TGTGCCAGCAGCTTAGCTTCAGAGAGTGCGACCTACGAGCAGTACTTC. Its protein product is CASSLASESATYEQYF.

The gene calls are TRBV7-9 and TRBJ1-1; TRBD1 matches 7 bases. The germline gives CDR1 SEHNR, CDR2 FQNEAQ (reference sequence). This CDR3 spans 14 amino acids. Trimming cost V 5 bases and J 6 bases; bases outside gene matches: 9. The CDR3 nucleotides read TGTGCCAGCAGCCAATATGACAGGGACCCTGAAGCTTTCTTT. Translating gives CASSQYDRDPEAFF.

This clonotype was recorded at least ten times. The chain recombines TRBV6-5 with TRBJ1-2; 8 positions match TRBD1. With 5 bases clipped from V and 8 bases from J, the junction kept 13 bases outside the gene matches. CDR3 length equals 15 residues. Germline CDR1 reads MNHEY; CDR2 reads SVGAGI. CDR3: CASSPGQGGMGGYTF. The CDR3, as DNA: TGTGCCAGCAGTCCCGGACAGGGAGGGATGGGGGGCTACACCTTC.

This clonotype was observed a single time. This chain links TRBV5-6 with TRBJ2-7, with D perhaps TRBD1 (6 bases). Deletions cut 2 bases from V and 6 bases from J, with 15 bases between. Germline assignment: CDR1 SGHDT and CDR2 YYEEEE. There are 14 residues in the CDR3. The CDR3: CASSFTGRWGEQYV. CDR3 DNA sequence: TGTGCCAGCAGCTTTACAGGGCGTTGGGGCGAGCAGTACGTC.

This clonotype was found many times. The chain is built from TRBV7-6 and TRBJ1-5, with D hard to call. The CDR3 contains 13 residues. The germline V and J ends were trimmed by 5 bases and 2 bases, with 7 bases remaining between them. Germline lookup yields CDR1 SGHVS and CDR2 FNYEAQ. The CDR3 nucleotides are TGTGCCAGCAGCCGGTCGGGCAATCAGCCCCAGCATTTT. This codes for CASSRSGNQPQHF.

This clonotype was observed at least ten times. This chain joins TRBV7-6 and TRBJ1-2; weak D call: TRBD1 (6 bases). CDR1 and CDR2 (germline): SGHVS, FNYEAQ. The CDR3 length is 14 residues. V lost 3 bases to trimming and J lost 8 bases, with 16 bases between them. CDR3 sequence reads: CASSLGRGAKGYTF. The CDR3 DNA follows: TGTGCCAGCAGCTTGGGGCGGGGGGCCAAGGGCTACACCTTC.

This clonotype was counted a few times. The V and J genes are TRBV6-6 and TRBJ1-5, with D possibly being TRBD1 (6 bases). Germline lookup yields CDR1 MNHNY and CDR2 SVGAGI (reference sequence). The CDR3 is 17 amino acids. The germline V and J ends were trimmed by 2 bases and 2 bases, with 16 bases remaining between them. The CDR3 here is CASSYTPGEDRNQPQHF. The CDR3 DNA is TGTGCCAGCAGTTACACCCCAGGGGAAGACCGCAATCAGCCCCAGCATTTT.